This T cell receptor beta chain was captured in a study of OX40 agonist ivuxolimab in advanced cancers. Sequenced by immunoSEQ multiplex PCR; TCRdb stores in-frame clones only, minus some. The sample shows some 66,000 clones, about 77% of them seen only once. The sequenced sample was CD4+ or CD8+ T cells sorted from blood, obtained in a trial of the OX40 agonist ivuxolimab. The TCR was taken from an adult with an advanced solid tumor such as melanoma, head and neck, liver or kidney cancer.

CDR3 in amino acids: CASSPTPVRGGEQYF. In DNA form, the CDR3 reads TGTGCCAGCAGCCCCACTCCCGTACGGGGCGGCGAGCAGTACTTC. This chain connects TRBV9 to TRBJ2-5, with D perhaps TRBD1 or TRBD2 (5 bases each). TRBJ2-7 matches the DNA end more closely, so the J call is doubtful. CDR1 and CDR2 from the germline V gene are SGDLS and YYNGEE. The length of the CDR3 is 15 residues.